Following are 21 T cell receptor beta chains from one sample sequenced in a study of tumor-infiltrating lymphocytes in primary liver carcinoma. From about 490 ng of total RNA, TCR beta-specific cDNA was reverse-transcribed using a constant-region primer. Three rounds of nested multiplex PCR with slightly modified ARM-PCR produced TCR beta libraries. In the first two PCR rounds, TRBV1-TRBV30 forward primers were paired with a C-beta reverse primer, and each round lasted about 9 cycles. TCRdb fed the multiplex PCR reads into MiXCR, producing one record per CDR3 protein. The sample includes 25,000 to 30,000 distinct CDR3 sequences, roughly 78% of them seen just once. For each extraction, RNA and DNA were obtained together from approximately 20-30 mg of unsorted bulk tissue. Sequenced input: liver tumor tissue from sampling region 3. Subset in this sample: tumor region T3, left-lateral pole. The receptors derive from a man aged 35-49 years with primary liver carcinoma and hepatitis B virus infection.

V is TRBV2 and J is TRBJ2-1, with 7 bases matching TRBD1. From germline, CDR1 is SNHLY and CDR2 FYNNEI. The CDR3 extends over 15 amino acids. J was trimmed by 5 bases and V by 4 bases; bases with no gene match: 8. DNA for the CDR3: TGTGCCAGCAGTGGGATTAGAGGGGGCGACAATGAGCAGTTCTTC. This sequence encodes CASSGIRGGDNEQFF.

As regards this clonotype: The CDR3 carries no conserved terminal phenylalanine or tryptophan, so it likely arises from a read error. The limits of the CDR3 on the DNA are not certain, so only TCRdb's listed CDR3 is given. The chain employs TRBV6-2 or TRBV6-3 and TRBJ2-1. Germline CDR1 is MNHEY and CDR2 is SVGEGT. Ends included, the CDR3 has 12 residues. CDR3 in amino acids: CASTKTGMEQLL.

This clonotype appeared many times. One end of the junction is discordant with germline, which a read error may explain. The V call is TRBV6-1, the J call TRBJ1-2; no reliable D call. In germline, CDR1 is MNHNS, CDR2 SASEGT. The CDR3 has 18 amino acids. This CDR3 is CASSERFLVLRSNYGYTF. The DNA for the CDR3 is TGTGCCAGCAGTGAACGGTTCCTGGTCCTTAGATCTAACTATGGCTATACCTTC.

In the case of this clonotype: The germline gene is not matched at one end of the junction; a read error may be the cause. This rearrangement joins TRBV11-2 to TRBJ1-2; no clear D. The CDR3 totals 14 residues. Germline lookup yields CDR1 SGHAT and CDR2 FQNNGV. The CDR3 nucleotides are TGTGTCAGCAGCCCCGGGAGTACAGTCGTTGACTACGCCTTC. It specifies CVSSPGSTVVDYAF.

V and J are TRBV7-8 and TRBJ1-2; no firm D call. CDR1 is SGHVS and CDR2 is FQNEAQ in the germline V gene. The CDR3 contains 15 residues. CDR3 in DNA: TGTGTCGGCAGCTTAAGTTCCCTATTGGCCTTTGGCTACACCTTC. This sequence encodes CVGSLSSLLAFGYTF.

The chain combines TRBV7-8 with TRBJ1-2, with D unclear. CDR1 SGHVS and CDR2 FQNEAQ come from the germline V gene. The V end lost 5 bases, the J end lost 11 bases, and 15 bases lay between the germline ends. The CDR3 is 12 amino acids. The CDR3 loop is CASSHDTQGYTF. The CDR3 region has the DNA TGTGCCAGCAGCCATGACACCCAAGGTTACACCTTC.

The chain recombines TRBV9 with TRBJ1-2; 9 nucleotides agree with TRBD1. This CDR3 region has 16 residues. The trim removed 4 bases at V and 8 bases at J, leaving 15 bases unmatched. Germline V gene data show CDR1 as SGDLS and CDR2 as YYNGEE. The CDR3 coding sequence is TGTGCCAGCAGCCCCCGGGTGGGGAACAGGGGGCAGGGCTACACCTTC. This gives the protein CASSPRVGNRGQGYTF.

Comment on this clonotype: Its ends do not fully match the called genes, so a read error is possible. The CDR3 bases are TGTGCCAGCAGCCAACAGGGAGGGGGCTACGAGCAGTATTTC. Translated, it gives CASSQQGGGYEQYF. The chain is built from TRBV7-9 and TRBJ2-7, with D tentatively TRBD1 or TRBD2 (7 bases each). Germline V lookup: CDR1 SEHNR, CDR2 FQNEAQ (reference sequence). The CDR3 has 14 amino acids.

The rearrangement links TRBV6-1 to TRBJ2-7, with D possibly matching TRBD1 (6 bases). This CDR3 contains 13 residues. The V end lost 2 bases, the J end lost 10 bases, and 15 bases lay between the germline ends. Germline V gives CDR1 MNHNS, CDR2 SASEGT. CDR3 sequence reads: CASSENRESEQYF. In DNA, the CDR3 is TGTGCCAGCAGTGAAAACAGGGAAAGCGAACAGTACTTC.

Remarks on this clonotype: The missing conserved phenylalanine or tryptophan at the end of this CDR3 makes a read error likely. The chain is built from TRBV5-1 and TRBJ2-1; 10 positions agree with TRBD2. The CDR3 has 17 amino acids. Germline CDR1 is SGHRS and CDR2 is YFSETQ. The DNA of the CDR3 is TGCGCCAGCAGCAGCCCTCTAGCGGGAGTCTTCTACAATAAGCAGTTCCTC. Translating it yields CASSSPLAGVFYNKQFL.

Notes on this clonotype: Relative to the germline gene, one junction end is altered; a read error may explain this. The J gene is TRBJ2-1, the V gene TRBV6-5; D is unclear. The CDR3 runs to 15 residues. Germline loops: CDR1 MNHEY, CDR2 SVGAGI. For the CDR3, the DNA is TGCGCCAGCAGTTTCTCGGTTCTAGAAGGTGATGAGCAGTTCTTC. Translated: CASSFSVLEGDEQFF.

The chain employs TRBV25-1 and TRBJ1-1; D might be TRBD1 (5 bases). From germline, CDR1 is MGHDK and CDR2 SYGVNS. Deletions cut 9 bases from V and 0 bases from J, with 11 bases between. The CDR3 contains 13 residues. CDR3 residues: CASRGHMNTEAFF. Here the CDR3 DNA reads TGTGCCAGTAGAGGACATATGAACACTGAAGCTTTCTTT.

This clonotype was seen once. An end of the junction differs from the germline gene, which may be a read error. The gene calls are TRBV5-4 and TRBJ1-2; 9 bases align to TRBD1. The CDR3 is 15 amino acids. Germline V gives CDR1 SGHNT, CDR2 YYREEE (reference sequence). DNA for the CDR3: TGTGCCAACAGCTTGGGATCCGGGACAGGGTTTGGGTACACTTTC. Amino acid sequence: CANSLGSGTGFGYTF. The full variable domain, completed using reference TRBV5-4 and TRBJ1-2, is ETGVTQSPTHLIKTRGQQVTLRCSSQSGHNTVSWYQQALGQGPQFIFQYYREEENGRGNFPPRFSGLQFPNYSSELNVNALELDDSALYLCANSLGSGTGFGYTFGSGTRLTVV.

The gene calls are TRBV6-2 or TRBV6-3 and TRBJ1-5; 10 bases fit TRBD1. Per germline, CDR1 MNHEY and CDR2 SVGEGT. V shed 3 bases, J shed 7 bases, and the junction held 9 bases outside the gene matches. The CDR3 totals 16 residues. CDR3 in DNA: TGTGCCAGCAGTTATCCGGGACAGGGGATCTCGCAGCCCCAGCATTTT. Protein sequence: CASSYPGQGISQPQHF.

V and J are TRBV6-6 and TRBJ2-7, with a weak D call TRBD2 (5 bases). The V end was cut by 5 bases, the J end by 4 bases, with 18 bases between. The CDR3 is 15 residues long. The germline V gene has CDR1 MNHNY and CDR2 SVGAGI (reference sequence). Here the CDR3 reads CASSHDNYGKYEQYF. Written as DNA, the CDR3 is TGTGCCAGCAGTCACGACAACTACGGGAAGTACGAGCAGTACTTC.

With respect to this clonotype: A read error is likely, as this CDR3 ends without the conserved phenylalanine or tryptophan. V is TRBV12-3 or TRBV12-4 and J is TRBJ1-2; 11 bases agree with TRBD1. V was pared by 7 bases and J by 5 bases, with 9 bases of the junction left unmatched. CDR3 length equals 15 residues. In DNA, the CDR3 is TGTGCCAGCATTCTGGGGACAGGGGGAGGGTATGGCTACACCATC. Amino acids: CASILGTGGGYGYTI.

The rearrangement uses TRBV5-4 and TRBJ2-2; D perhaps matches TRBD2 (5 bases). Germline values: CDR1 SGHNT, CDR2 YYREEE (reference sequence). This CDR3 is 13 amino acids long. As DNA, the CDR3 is TGTGCTGGCAGGACTGCCGGCACCGGGGAGCTGTTTTTT. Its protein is CAGRTAGTGELFF. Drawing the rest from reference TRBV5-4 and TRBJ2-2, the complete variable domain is ETGVTQSPTHLIKTRGQQVTLRCSSQSGHNTVSWYQQALGQGPQFIFQYYREEENGRGNFPPRFSGLQFPNYSSELNVNALELDDSALYLCAGRTAGTGELFFGEGSRLTVL.

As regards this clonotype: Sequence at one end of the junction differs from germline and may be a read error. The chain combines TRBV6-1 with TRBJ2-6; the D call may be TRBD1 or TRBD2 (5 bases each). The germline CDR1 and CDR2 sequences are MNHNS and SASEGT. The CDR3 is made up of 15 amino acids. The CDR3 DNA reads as TGTGTCAGCAGTGGGACGGCCGATGGTGCCAACGTCCTGAATTTC. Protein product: CVSSGTADGANVLNF.

For the CDR3, the DNA is TGTGCCAGCAGTTTAGGATCGGGTTCACCTTCCCACTTT. This sequence encodes CASSLGSGSPSHF. The chain recombines TRBV12-3 or TRBV12-4 with TRBJ1-6, with no clear D. The CDR3 has 13 residues. Deletions cut 1 base from V and 18 bases from J, with 16 bases between.

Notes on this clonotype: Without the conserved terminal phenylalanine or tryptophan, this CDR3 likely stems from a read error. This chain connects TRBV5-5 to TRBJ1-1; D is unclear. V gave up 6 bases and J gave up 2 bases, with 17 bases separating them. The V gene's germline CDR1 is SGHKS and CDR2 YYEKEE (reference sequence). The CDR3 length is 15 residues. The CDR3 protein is CASKPPGYLNTEAFY. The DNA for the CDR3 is TGTGCCAGCAAACCTCCCGGCTACCTTAACACTGAAGCTTTCTAT.

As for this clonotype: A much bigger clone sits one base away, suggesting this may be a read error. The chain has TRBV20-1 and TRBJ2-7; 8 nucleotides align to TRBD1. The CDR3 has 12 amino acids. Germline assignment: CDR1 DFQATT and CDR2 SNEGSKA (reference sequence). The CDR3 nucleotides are TGCAGAGCTAGAGATCTCTGGACAGGGAACGCCTTC. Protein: CRARDLWTGNAF.